These T cell receptor beta chains were read from a single sample in a study of T cell changes during pregnancy in multiple sclerosis. Some clones are missing from TCRdb's copy, which holds only in-frame ones; the method was immunoSEQ multiplex PCR. The sample records about 66,000 clones, about 91% being singletons. The source material was CD8+ T cells from peripheral blood mononuclear cells, sampled before pregnancy. All receptors derive from a female donor with multiple sclerosis, enrolled in a pregnancy study. Each CDR3 is given with its conserved first and last residue. The order of the fields is D gene, J gene, clone size, V gene, CDR3 protein, CDR3 DNA. A D gene is named only where the DNA matches it firmly. Clone size appears in some rows only: once, few, many, or a class for an expanded clone.

>NA|TRBJ1-1|NA|TRBV11-2
CASSPGTSQAFF
TGTGCCAGCAGCCCCGGGACTTCTCAAGCTTTCTTT
>NA|TRBJ2-7|NA|TRBV27
CASSLSGQASSYEQYF
TGTGCCAGCAGTTTATCGGGGCAGGCAAGCTCCTACGAGCAGTACTTC
>TRBD1|TRBJ2-7|NA|TRBV5-1
CASSLGQGVMEQYF
TGCGCCAGCAGCTTGGGACAGGGGGTTATGGAGCAGTACTTC
>NA|TRBJ1-1|NA|TRBV4-1
CASSLRLSLITEAFF
TGCGCCAGCAGTCTGAGACTGTCCCTCATCACTGAAGCTTTCTTT
>NA|TRBJ2-2|NA|TRBV13
CASSQIQEGAGELFF
TGTGCCAGCAGCCAAATACAGGAAGGGGCCGGGGAGCTGTTTTTT
>NA|TRBJ2-7|once|TRBV9
CASSPEPGRDEQYF
TGTGCCAGCAGCCCTGAACCAGGGCGAGACGAGCAGTACTTC
>NA|TRBJ1-1|NA|TRBV10-3
CAISPGEIGAFF
TGTGCCATCAGTCCAGGTGAGATTGGAGCTTTCTTT
>NA|TRBJ1-1|once|TRBV5-8
CASSLYTGEGNTEAFF
TGTGCCAGCAGCTTGTATACTGGGGAGGGGAACACTGAAGCTTTCTTT
>TRBD1|TRBJ2-1|NA|TRBV27
CASSFLLGQGDNEQFF
TGTGCCAGCAGTTTTCTCTTGGGACAGGGGGACAATGAGCAGTTCTTC
>TRBD1|TRBJ2-7|NA|TRBV7-8
CASSLAPGGEQYF
TGTGCCAGCAGCTTAGCCCCAGGGGGCGAGCAGTACTTC
>TRBD1|TRBJ2-7|NA|TRBV5-4
CASSSGTGLHEQYF
TGTGCCAGCAGCTCGGGGACAGGGTTGCACGAGCAGTACTTC
>NA|TRBJ2-7|NA|TRBV19
CASSMGGGSSYEQYF
TGTGCCAGTAGTATGGGCGGGGGCTCCTCCTACGAGCAGTACTTC
>NA|TRBJ1-5|NA|TRBV6-6
CASSYSGVGNQPQHF
TGTGCCAGCAGTTACTCCGGGGTGGGGAATCAGCCCCAGCATTTT
>NA|TRBJ2-2|NA|TRBV6-5
CASSYFRTTGELFF
TGTGCCAGCAGTTACTTCAGGACTACCGGGGAGCTGTTTTTT
>TRBD2|TRBJ2-3|NA|TRBV10-3
CAISESDPSGGTDTQYF
TGTGCCATCAGTGAGTCGGACCCTAGCGGGGGTACAGATACGCAGTATTTT
>NA|TRBJ1-4|NA|TRBV7-9
CASSLTIGYNEKLFF
TGTGCCAGCAGCTTAACCATCGGGTACAATGAAAAACTGTTTTTT
>TRBD1|TRBJ1-1|few|TRBV19
CASSIDAGTGGANTEAFF
TGTGCCAGTAGTATAGATGCTGGGACAGGGGGGGCGAACACTGAAGCTTTCTTT
>TRBD1|TRBJ2-1|NA|TRBV4-1
CASSAPDTHIPDREKFF
TGCGCCAGCAGCGCCCCCGATACTCACATCCCGGACAGGGAAAAGTTCTTC
>TRBD1|TRBJ2-7|NA|TRBV27
CASSLRDRVGEQYF
TGTGCCAGCAGTTTACGGGACAGGGTTGGCGAGCAGTACTTC
>TRBD1|TRBJ1-1|NA|TRBV5-1
CASSLVQGAVTEAFF
TGCGCCAGCAGCTTGGTTCAGGGGGCTGTCACTGAAGCTTTCTTT
>TRBD1|TRBJ1-4|NA|TRBV4-1
CASSRTGVGEKLFF
TGCGCCAGCAGCCGCACAGGGGTTGGCGAAAAACTGTTTTTT
>NA|TRBJ1-1|few|TRBV9
CASGGTEAFF
TGTGCCAGTGGGGGGACTGAAGCTTTCTTT
>TRBD1|TRBJ2-7|NA|TRBV19
CASSPSRDRDYEQYF
TGTGCCAGTAGTCCATCCCGGGACAGGGACTACGAGCAGTACTTC
>NA|TRBJ2-2|NA|TRBV4-1
CASSLQGPGELFF
TGCGCCAGCAGCTTACAGGGTCCCGGGGAGCTGTTTTTT
>NA|TRBJ2-3|NA|TRBV29-1
CSVGGHENTQYF
TGCAGCGTTGGGGGGCATGAAAATACGCAGTATTTT
>TRBD2|TRBJ2-7|once|TRBV9
CASSAGLAGYEQYF
TGTGCCAGCAGCGCAGGACTAGCGGGCTACGAGCAGTACTTC
>NA|TRBJ1-1|NA|TRBV5-8
CASSFGDTEAFF
TGTGCCAGCAGCTTTGGAGACACTGAAGCTTTCTTT
>TRBD1|TRBJ1-5|once|TRBV30
CAWGPGQENQPQHF
TGTGCCTGGGGACCGGGACAGGAGAATCAGCCCCAGCATTTT
>TRBD2|TRBJ2-1|NA|TRBV19
CASSPLVLAGFGNEQFF
TGTGCCAGTAGTCCGTTAGTTTTAGCGGGGTTTGGTAATGAGCAGTTCTTC
>TRBD1|TRBJ1-1|NA|TRBV6-1
CASRQGGWITEAFF
TGTGCCAGCCGACAGGGGGGCTGGATCACTGAAGCTTTCTTT
>NA|TRBJ1-5|NA|TRBV19
CASSLDPQGLRQPQHF
TGTGCCAGTAGCCTCGACCCCCAGGGTCTACGGCAGCCCCAGCATTTT
>NA|TRBJ1-1|NA|TRBV6-5
CASREWRALNTEAFF
TGTGCCAGCAGAGAGTGGCGGGCTCTGAACACTGAAGCTTTCTTT
>TRBD1|TRBJ1-3|NA|TRBV6-5
CASSSGTGGRNTIYF
TGTGCCAGCAGTTCTGGGACAGGAGGAAGAAACACCATATATTTT
>TRBD2|TRBJ2-1|few|TRBV7-6
CASSLGTSDSYNEQFF
TGTGCCAGCAGCTTAGGGACTAGCGACTCCTACAATGAGCAGTTCTTC
>NA|TRBJ2-7|NA|TRBV6-5
CASSYNPTDGLYEQYF
TGTGCCAGCAGTTACAATCCGACCGACGGACTCTACGAGCAGTACTTC
>NA|TRBJ1-6|NA|TRBV11-2
CASSLDDTASSLHF
TGTGCCAGCAGCTTAGACGACACAGCTTCATCCCTCCACTTT
>NA|TRBJ1-1|many|TRBV7-3
CASSLTLIGSTEAFF
TGTGCCAGCAGCTTAACGTTGATAGGGAGCACTGAAGCTTTCTTT
>TRBD2|TRBJ2-1|NA|TRBV18
CASSPPSGSSYNEQFF
TGTGCCAGCTCACCACCTAGCGGGAGCTCCTACAATGAGCAGTTCTTC
>NA|TRBJ1-1|NA|TRBV10-3
CAIRLTARDKNTEAFF
TGTGCCATCAGACTTACTGCCAGGGACAAGAACACTGAAGCTTTCTTT
>TRBD2|TRBJ2-1|NA|TRBV9
CASSVGRDYPYNEQFF
TGTGCCAGCAGCGTAGGCCGGGACTACCCTTACAATGAGCAGTTCTTC
>NA|TRBJ2-6|NA|TRBV2
CASRPGVGANVLTF
TGTGCCAGCAGACCGGGTGTTGGGGCCAACGTCCTGACTTTC
>NA|TRBJ1-1|NA|TRBV2
CASSADSMNTEAFF
TGTGCCAGCAGTGCGGACAGCATGAACACTGAAGCTTTCTTT
>NA|TRBJ2-7|NA|TRBV27
CASSFIRGQAPSYEQYF
TGTGCCAGCAGTTTCATCAGGGGTCAGGCTCCATCCTACGAGCAGTACTTC
>NA|TRBJ2-5|NA|TRBV4-1
CASSPRGAIETQYF
TGCGCCAGCAGCCCTCGCGGGGCTATAGAGACCCAGTACTTC
>TRBD1|TRBJ1-4|few|TRBV7-7
CASSAATGPGTNEKLFF
TGTGCTAGCAGCGCAGCGACAGGGCCGGGGACTAATGAAAAACTGTTTTTT
>TRBD1|TRBJ1-1|few|TRBV4-1
CASSQGTGATEAFF
TGCGCCAGCAGCCAAGGCACAGGGGCTACTGAAGCTTTCTTT
>TRBD1|TRBJ2-1|NA|TRBV7-9
CASSLPQGEGDEQFF
TGTGCCAGCAGCTTACCGCAGGGGGAAGGCGATGAGCAGTTCTTC
>TRBD1|TRBJ2-7|NA|TRBV10-3
CAISAGGTGNEQYF
TGTGCCATCAGTGCAGGCGGGACAGGGAACGAGCAGTACTTC